The 22 T cell receptor beta chains below come from one sample, sequenced in a study of regulatory T cells in long-lasting Graves disease. Noted time point: newly diagnosed GD, antithyroid drugs for less than 3 months. Making the TCR library involved RNA that had been extracted from PBMCs. iRepertoire HTBI primers and Arm-PCR of CDR3 regions built TCR beta libraries. TCRdb re-called the multiplex PCR reads with MiXCR, one entry per CDR3 protein. The data show around 250,000 distinct CDR3 sequences, 20% to 25% seen once. The input for sequencing was peripheral blood mononuclear cells (PBMCs), taken at new diagnosis, from a patient treated with antithyroid drugs. The origin of the receptors is a female donor with Graves disease.

There are a few counts of this clonotype. The V gene is TRBV20-1, the J gene TRBJ2-1; the match to TRBD2 covers 11 bases. This CDR3 is built from 16 residues. Germline trimming cut 2 bases from V and 4 bases from J; bases unmatched to any gene: 7. Germline V lookup: CDR1 DFQATT, CDR2 SNEGSKA (reference sequence). Here the CDR3 DNA reads TGCAGTGCTAGAAAGATCCGACTAGCGGGATACAATGAGCAGTTCTTC. This sequence encodes CSARKIRLAGYNEQFF.

This clonotype was seen repeatedly, ten times or more. The chain is built from TRBV4-3 and TRBJ2-5, with TRBD2 as a possible D gene (6 bases). V lost 0 bases to trimming and J lost 5 bases, with 16 bases between them. The CDR3 extends over 16 amino acids. The germline gives CDR1 LGHNA, CDR2 YSLEER. Here the CDR3 reads CASSQETSFPHETQYF. DNA of the CDR3: TGCGCCAGCAGCCAAGAAACTAGCTTCCCACACGAGACCCAGTACTTC.

This clonotype was counted many times. One end of the junction does not line up with germline, which may come from a read error. The rearrangement links TRBV5-1 to TRBJ1-5; a weak D match, TRBD1 (6 bases). CDR3 length: 17 residues. The V gene's germline CDR1 is SGHRS and CDR2 YFSETQ. CDR3 amino acids: CASSSLVGGWDNQPQHF. The CDR3 DNA is TGTGCCAGCAGCTCCCTGGTGGGGGGCTGGGACAATCAGCCCCAGCATTTT.

The V call is TRBV11-2, the J call TRBJ2-1, with 9 bases aligning to TRBD2. Unmatched junction bases numbered 7, after V lost 6 bases and J lost 10 bases. This CDR3 has 13 residues. Germline CDR1 reads SGHAT; CDR2 reads FQNNGV. DNA for the CDR3: TGTGCCAGCAGAACGCTAGCGGGACGGGAGCAGTTCTTC. Encoded protein: CASRTLAGREQFF.

This clonotype came up many times. The chain recombines TRBV6-1 with TRBJ2-7; 7 bases are shared with TRBD1. Germline CDR1 MNHNS, CDR2 SASEGT. The CDR3 contains 19 residues. The V and J ends lost 6 bases and 4 bases, in that order; junction bases with no gene match: 24. CDR3 in DNA: TGTGCCAGCAGGCCCCGGGGACAGAGAAAATCTCTGGGGAGATACGAGCAGTACTTC. This sequence encodes CASRPRGQRKSLGRYEQYF.

V gene TRBV12-3 or TRBV12-4 combines with J gene TRBJ2-3; TRBD1 or TRBD2 may be the D gene (5 bases each). The CDR3 consists of 17 residues. V was trimmed by 6 bases and J by 6 bases, leaving 25 bases between them. The CDR3 region has the DNA TGTGCCAGCAGCCCAGTTCAACGGGGACCCGCTTACGATACGCAGTATTTT. Protein sequence: CASSPVQRGPAYDTQYF.

At least ten counts were recorded for this clonotype. V is TRBV5-1 and J is TRBJ2-3; D is possibly TRBD1 (5 bases). This CDR3 has 15 residues. Germline-derived CDR1 and CDR2 are SGHRS and YFSETQ. Trimming took 4 bases from V and 0 from J, leaving 12 bases between them. The CDR3 DNA sequence: TGCGCCAGCAGCCCTTTTCCAGGGAGCACAGATACGCAGTATTTT. Protein sequence: CASSPFPGSTDTQYF.

This rearrangement joins TRBV20-1 to TRBJ2-1; TRBD1 matches at 7 bases. The CDR3 is 16 amino acids. Germline-derived CDR1 and CDR2 are DFQATT and SNEGSKA (reference sequence). The V and J ends lost 0 bases and 3 bases, in that order; junction bases with no gene match: 8. This CDR3 is CSARDSATGFYNEQFF. CDR3 in DNA: TGCAGTGCTAGAGATTCGGCGACAGGGTTCTACAATGAGCAGTTCTTC.

As concerns this clonotype: A read error likely explains this, since a far larger clone differs by one base. CDR3 sequence: CASGLDRGRDTQYF. Written as DNA, the CDR3 is TGTGCCAGCGGCTTAGACAGGGGGCGAGATACGCAGTATTTT. The chain combines TRBV7-9 with TRBJ2-3; 10 bases align to TRBD1. Germline V gene data show CDR1 as SEHNR and CDR2 as FQNEAQ (reference sequence). The CDR3 has 14 amino acids. The full variable domain, with the rest looked up from reference TRBV7-9 and TRBJ2-3, is DTGVSQNPRHKITKRGQNVTFRCDPISEHNRLYWYRQTLGQGPEFLTYFQNEAQLEKSRLLSDRFSAERPKGSFSTLEIQRTEQGDSAMYLCASGLDRGRDTQYFGPGTRLTVL.

The table lists this clonotype with many counts. The V gene is TRBV12-3 or TRBV12-4, the J gene TRBJ1-1, with 7 bases fitting TRBD1. This CDR3 has 14 residues. Unmatched junction bases numbered 5, after V lost 7 bases and J lost 0 bases. In DNA form, the CDR3 reads TGTGCCAGCAATCCGGGACAGATGAACACTGAAGCTTTCTTT. Residues: CASNPGQMNTEAFF.

A note on this clonotype: The junction differs from germline at one of its ends, possibly a read error. This chain links TRBV20-1 with TRBJ1-5, with D maybe TRBD1 (6 bases). CDR1 and CDR2 (germline): DFQATT, SNEGSKA (reference sequence). The CDR3 runs 16 residues. Here the CDR3 reads CGARVGGRGDNQPQHF. DNA of the CDR3: TGCGGTGCTAGAGTCGGGGGCCGGGGGGACAATCAGCCCCAGCATTTT.

The V call is TRBV11-2, the J call TRBJ2-5; TRBD1 matches at 7 bases. Losses at the gene ends were 5 bases for V and 5 bases for J; bases not matched to a gene: 2. Germline-derived CDR1 and CDR2 are SGHAT and FQNNGV. This CDR3 has 12 amino acids. CDR3 DNA: TGTGCCAGCAGCATACAGGGGGAGACCCAGTACTTC. It codes for CASSIQGETQYF.

Many counts were recorded for this clonotype. The J gene is TRBJ2-7, the V gene TRBV11-3; 11 bases align to TRBD2. The CDR3 covers 15 residues. V trimming: 5 bases; J trimming: 3 bases; junction bases outside the gene matches: 6. Germline CDR1 SGHNT, CDR2 YENEEA. The CDR3 loop reads CASSNPGTSGYEQYF. DNA for the CDR3: TGTGCCAGCAGCAATCCCGGGACTAGCGGCTACGAGCAGTACTTC.

This clonotype was detected a few times. This chain joins TRBV6-1 and TRBJ2-7; 8 bases map to TRBD1. The CDR3 loop spans 13 amino acids. The germline gives CDR1 MNHNS, CDR2 SASEGT. V trimming: 5 bases; J trimming: 6 bases; junction bases outside the gene matches: 6. CDR3 in DNA: TGTGCCAGCAGTACCGGGACAGGAGCCGAGCAGTACTTC. It encodes CASSTGTGAEQYF.

At least ten counts were recorded for this clonotype. The junction and the germline gene differ at one end; a read error may be behind it. This rearrangement joins TRBV4-3 to TRBJ1-1; D perhaps matches TRBD1 (5 bases). CDR3 size: 9 residues. The germline V gene has CDR1 LGHNA and CDR2 YSLEER. The CDR3 here is CASRQGAFF. The CDR3, as DNA: TGCGCCAGCCGCCAGGGAGCTTTCTTT.

This clonotype appeared a few times. This chain links TRBV15 with TRBJ1-2, with D possibly being TRBD1 (5 bases). With 0 bases removed from V and 7 bases from J, the gap between germline ends came to 15 bases. Germline-derived CDR1 and CDR2 are LNHNV and YYDKDF (reference sequence). This CDR3 is built from 15 residues. CDR3 sequence (DNA): TGTGCCACCAGCAGAGATCGGGGGGGGGGACGTGGCTACACCTTC. It yields the protein CATSRDRGGGRGYTF.

For this clonotype: A much larger clone differs by one base, so this may be a read error. This chain links TRBV3-1 with TRBJ1-5, with D possibly matching TRBD1 (6 bases). The CDR3 loop spans 15 amino acids. Germline V gene lookup returns CDR1 LGHDT and CDR2 YNNKEL (reference sequence). V gave up 3 bases and J gave up 5 bases, with 14 bases separating them. DNA for the CDR3: TGTGCCAGCAGCCATAAGGGTCCAGGGGATCAGCCCCAGCATTTT. Translation gives CASSHKGPGDQPQHF.

This clonotype was counted many times. The CDR3 loop reads CSARRVPQETQYF. CDR3 coding DNA: TGCAGTGCTCGACGTGTGCCTCAAGAGACCCAGTACTTC. The V gene is TRBV20-1, the J gene TRBJ2-5; D not certain. From germline, CDR1 is DFQATT and CDR2 SNEGSKA (reference sequence). The length of the CDR3 is 13 residues. Deletions cut 5 bases from V and 2 bases from J, with 12 bases between.

This clonotype was observed at least ten times. This CDR3 is CASRVGSSTDTQYF. CDR3 sequence (DNA): TGTGCCAGCAGGGTCGGCAGCAGCACAGATACGCAGTATTTT. The chain carries TRBV6-1 and TRBJ2-3; D gene uncertain. V dropped 6 bases and J dropped 0 bases, with 10 bases sitting between them. The germline V gene encodes CDR1 MNHNS and CDR2 SASEGT. The CDR3 length is 14 residues.

In the case of this clonotype: As the CDR3 is not closed by the conserved phenylalanine or tryptophan, this likely results from a read error. This sequence joins TRBV6-1 and TRBJ2-7; D unclear. Trimming removed 5 bases at V and 2 bases at J, with 10 bases between. This CDR3 is 13 amino acids long. CDR1 MNHNS and CDR2 SASEGT come from the germline V gene. Written as DNA, the CDR3 is TGTGCCAGCAGTCCCCGGGCAGCCTACGAGCAGTACCTC. This translates into CASSPRAAYEQYL.

There are a few counts of this clonotype. The V gene is TRBV18, the J gene TRBJ2-1; TRBD2 agrees at 7 bases. CDR3 length: 16 residues. J was trimmed by 9 bases and V by 0 bases; bases with no gene match: 11. Germline V gene data show CDR1 as KGHSH and CDR2 as LQKENI. CDR3 sequence: CASSPPERERGTEQFF. The DNA for the CDR3 is TGTGCCAGCTCACCACCTGAGCGGGAACGGGGTACTGAGCAGTTCTTC.

This clonotype was seen at least ten times. The J gene is TRBJ2-5, the V gene TRBV11-2; TRBD2 agrees at 7 bases. Germline lookup yields CDR1 SGHAT and CDR2 FQNNGV. The CDR3 extends over 14 amino acids. Trimming cost V 5 bases and J 4 bases; bases outside gene matches: 7. This CDR3 reads CASSPRERRETQYF. CDR3 DNA: TGTGCCAGCAGCCCGCGGGAGAGGCGAGAGACCCAGTACTTC.